The clone carrying this T cell receptor beta chain was seen only a few times. The germline V and J ends were trimmed by 1 base and 6 bases, with 18 bases remaining between them. Germline V CDR1 and CDR2: SGHRS, YFSETQ. The CDR3 covers 16 residues. For TCRbeta, the library was prepared with unique molecular identifiers. Using its own MiXCR run on the PCR reads, TCRdb lists one record per CDR3 protein. Here the sample spans roughly 500,000 distinct CDR3 sequences, about 33% being singletons. This specimen comes from a study of T-cell reconstitution after alpha-beta-depleted transplantation in children. Sequencing used PBMCs from the stem cell graft donor, obtained from the stem cell graft. The origin of this receptor is a human donor who donated a stem cell graft to a child with aplastic anemia. The chain combines TRBV5-1 with TRBJ2-3; TRBD2 is a possible D gene (7 bases). As DNA, the CDR3 is TGCGCCAGCAGCTTGTCAGGGGCGGGGGCCGTCGATACGCAGTATTTT. Translation gives CASSLSGAGAVDTQYF.